This TCR beta chain was found in a study of post-analysis software for immune sequencing data. Study overall: Patients with relapsing-remitting, secondary progressive and progressive-relapsing multiple sclerosis courses were all represented.

Prepared libraries of TCR beta cDNA carried unique molecular identifiers. Once about 0.95 to 10 million T cells were used, approximately 520,000 cDNA molecules resulted. A single record per CDR3 protein comes from TCRdb applying MiXCR to the PCR reads. The sample lists 750,000 to 950,000 distinct CDR3 sequences, 53% occurring once. Points from the study as a whole: Controls showed significantly higher normalized Chao1 diversity than did multiple sclerosis patients. The authors found that F measure strongly co-clustered same-batch samples. Controls had lower frequencies than patients of about 5 TRBV segments, which included TRBV5-6, TRBV5-1 and TRBV20-1.

This clonotype was observed once. Its antigen is not known. At one of its ends the junction is not consistent with the germline gene, which may arise from a read error. Germline V gives CDR1 SEHNR, CDR2 FQNEAQ (reference sequence). The CDR3 length is 10 residues. The rearrangement uses TRBV7-9 and TRBJ2-7, with 7 bases aligning to TRBD1. The end of the DNA aligns better with TRBJ2-5, so the J call may be wrong. This sequence was found in a girl between 10 and 17 years old with multiple sclerosis. Sequenced: blood. In DNA, the CDR3 is TGTGTCAGCAGGGGGGAGACCCAGTACTTC. Its translation is CVSRGETQYF.